Listed below are T cell receptor beta chains from one sample, sequenced in a study of cytomegalovirus exposure and HLA in healthy donors. Clones were sequenced by immunoSEQ multiplex PCR, and TCRdb holds only the in-frame ones, with some missing. The profile shows 180,000 or so clones, roughly 79% of them singletons. Sequenced sample: PBMCs. Receptors were obtained from a male donor in good health and CMV-seronegative. Both conserved end residues are part of each CDR3. The D gene is left open where the match is weak. Clone size is not always given. Where it is, it says once, few, many or a class for expanded clones.

d_call: TRBD1; v_call: TRBV29-1; clone_size: -; cdr3_aa: CSVEEVGQGRGYTF
d_call: TRBD1; v_call: TRBV10-3; clone_size: -; cdr3_aa: CAISESTGDRVYEQYF
d_call: -; v_call: TRBV28; clone_size: -; cdr3_aa: CASSFRGGFNNSPLHF
d_call: -; v_call: TRBV6-5; clone_size: -; cdr3_aa: CASSYGGLGNTIYF
d_call: -; v_call: TRBV4-1; clone_size: few; cdr3_aa: CASSHLSNQPQHF
d_call: TRBD1; v_call: TRBV6-1; clone_size: once; cdr3_aa: CASSVGDRGGYTF
d_call: TRBD1; v_call: TRBV6-1; clone_size: -; cdr3_aa: CASRGQERGSEAFF
d_call: TRBD1; v_call: TRBV6-1; clone_size: few; cdr3_aa: CASTGTAGGYTF
d_call: -; v_call: TRBV7-2; clone_size: -; cdr3_aa: CASSLAGRTQNYGYTF
d_call: TRBD1; v_call: TRBV6-1; clone_size: -; cdr3_aa: CASSEISGTGYEKLFF
d_call: -; v_call: TRBV28; clone_size: once; cdr3_aa: CASSTFQPQHF
d_call: -; v_call: TRBV27; clone_size: once; cdr3_aa: CASSTGYGYTF
d_call: -; v_call: TRBV9; clone_size: -; cdr3_aa: CASSVLSRGPNEQFF
d_call: TRBD1; v_call: TRBV11-3; clone_size: -; cdr3_aa: CASSFAGTQGANEQFF
d_call: -; v_call: TRBV30; clone_size: -; cdr3_aa: CAWNPGAEEKLFF
d_call: TRBD2; v_call: TRBV30; clone_size: -; cdr3_aa: CAWTGTSEYNEQFF